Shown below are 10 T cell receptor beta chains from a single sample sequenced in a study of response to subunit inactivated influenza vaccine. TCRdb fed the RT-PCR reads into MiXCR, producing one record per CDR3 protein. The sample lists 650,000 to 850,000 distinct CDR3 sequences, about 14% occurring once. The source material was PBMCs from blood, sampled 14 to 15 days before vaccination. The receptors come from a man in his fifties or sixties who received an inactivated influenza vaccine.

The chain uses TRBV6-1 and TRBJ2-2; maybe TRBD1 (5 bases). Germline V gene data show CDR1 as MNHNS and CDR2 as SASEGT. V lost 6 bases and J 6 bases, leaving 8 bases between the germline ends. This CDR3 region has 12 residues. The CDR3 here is CASRARAGELFF. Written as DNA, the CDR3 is TGTGCCAGCAGGGCCAGGGCCGGGGAGCTGTTTTTT.

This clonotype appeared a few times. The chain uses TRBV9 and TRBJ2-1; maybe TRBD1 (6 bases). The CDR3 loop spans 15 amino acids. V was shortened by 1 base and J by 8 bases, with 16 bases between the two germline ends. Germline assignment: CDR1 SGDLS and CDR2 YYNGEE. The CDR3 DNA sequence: TGTGCCAGCAGCGTACGGCAAGCAGAGGGGGATGAGCAGTTCTTC. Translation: CASSVRQAEGDEQFF.

The CDR3 coding sequence is TGTGCCAGCAGCCCTTATATCGGTCGACCGGGACAGGGGTACAATGAGCAGTTCTTC. This codes for CASSPYIGRPGQGYNEQFF. The rearrangement joins TRBV11-2 to TRBJ2-1, with 10 bases matching TRBD1. V lost 5 bases and J lost 4; bases outside the gene matches: 17. The CDR3 totals 19 residues. From germline, CDR1 is SGHAT and CDR2 FQNNGV.

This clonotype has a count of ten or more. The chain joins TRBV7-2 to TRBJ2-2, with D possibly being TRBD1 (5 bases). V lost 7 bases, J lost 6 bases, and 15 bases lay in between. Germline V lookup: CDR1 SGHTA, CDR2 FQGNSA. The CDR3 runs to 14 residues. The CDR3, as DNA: TGTGCCAGCACCGCAGGGTGGGTGGCCGGGGAGCTGTTTTTT. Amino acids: CASTAGWVAGELFF.

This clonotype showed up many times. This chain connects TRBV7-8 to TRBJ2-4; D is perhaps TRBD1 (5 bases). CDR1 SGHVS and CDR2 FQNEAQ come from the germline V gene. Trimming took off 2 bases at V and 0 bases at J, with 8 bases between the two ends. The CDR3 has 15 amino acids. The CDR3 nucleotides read TGTGCCAGCAGCTTATTGGGGCGAGCCAAAAACATTCAGTACTTC. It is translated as CASSLLGRAKNIQYF.

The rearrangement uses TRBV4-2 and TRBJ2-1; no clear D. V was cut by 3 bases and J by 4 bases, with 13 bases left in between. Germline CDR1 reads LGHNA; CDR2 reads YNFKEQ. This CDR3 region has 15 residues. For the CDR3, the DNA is TGTGCCAGCAGCCAGGCTTTGGCTAAGTACAATGAGCAGTTCTTC. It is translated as CASSQALAKYNEQFF.

CDR3 protein: CASSQVGTGAYEQYF. The CDR3 DNA reads TGTGCCAGCAGCCAAGTTGGGACAGGGGCCTACGAGCAGTACTTC. The rearrangement links TRBV3-1 to TRBJ2-7; TRBD1 agrees at 10 bases. The V gene end was trimmed by 1 base and the J gene end by 2 bases; junction bases not matched to a gene: 2. The CDR3 totals 15 residues. In germline, CDR1 is LGHDT, CDR2 YNNKEL (reference sequence).

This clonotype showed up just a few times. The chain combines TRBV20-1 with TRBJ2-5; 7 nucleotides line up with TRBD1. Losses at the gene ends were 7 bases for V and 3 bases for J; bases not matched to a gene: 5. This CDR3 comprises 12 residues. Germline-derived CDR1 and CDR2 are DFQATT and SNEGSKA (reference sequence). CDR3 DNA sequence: TGCAGTGGGACAGGTAAAGAAGAGACCCAGTACTTC. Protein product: CSGTGKEETQYF.

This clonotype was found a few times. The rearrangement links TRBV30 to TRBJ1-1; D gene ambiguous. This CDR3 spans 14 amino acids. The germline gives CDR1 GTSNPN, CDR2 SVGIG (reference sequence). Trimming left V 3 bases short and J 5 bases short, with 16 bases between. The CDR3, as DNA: TGTGCCTGGAGAGGGTTAGGAGGCGGAACTGAAGCTTTCTTT. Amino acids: CAWRGLGGGTEAFF.

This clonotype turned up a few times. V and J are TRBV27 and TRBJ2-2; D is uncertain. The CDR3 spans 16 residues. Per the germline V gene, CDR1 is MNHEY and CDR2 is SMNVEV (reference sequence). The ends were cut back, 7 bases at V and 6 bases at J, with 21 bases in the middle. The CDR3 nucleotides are TGTGCCAGCACCTCCCCCAGAAGAGGTCTTCCCGGGGAGCTGTTTTTT. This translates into CASTSPRRGLPGELFF.